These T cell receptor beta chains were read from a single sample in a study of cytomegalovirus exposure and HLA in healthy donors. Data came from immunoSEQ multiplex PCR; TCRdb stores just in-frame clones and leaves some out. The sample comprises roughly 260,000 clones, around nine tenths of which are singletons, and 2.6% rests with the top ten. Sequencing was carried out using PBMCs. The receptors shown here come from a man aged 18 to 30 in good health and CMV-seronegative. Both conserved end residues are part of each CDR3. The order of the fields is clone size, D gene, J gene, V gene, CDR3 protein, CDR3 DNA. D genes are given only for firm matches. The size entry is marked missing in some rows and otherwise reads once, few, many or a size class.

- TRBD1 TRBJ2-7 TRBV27 CASSLGRGSEQYF TGTGCCAGCAGTTTGGGCAGGGGGTCCGAGCAGTACTTC
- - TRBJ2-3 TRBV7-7 CASSTGLFTDTQYF TGTGCCAGCAGCACCGGACTTTTCACAGATACGCAGTATTTT
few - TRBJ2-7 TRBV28 CASRGAEYEQYF TGTGCCAGCAGGGGGGCTGAGTACGAGCAGTACTTC
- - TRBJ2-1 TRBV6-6 CASSSTTYNEQFF TGTGCCAGCAGTTCGACTACCTACAATGAGCAGTTCTTC
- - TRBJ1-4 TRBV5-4 CASSLLGAGANEKLFF TGTGCCAGCAGCTTGTTGGGGGCAGGGGCGAATGAAAAACTGTTTTTT
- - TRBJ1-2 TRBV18 CASSPLGQYGYTF TGTGCCAGCTCACCATTGGGACAATATGGCTACACCTTC
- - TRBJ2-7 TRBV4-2 CASSQILGRFYEQYF TGTGCCAGCAGCCAAATTTTGGGCAGGTTCTACGAGCAGTACTTC
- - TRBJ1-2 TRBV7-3 CASSPGGSAGYTF TGTGCCAGCAGCCCCGGGGGGTCCGCTGGCTACACCTTC
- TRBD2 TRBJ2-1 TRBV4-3 CASSQGPGLGNEQFF TGCGCCAGCAGCCAAGGACCGGGACTAGGGAATGAGCAGTTCTTC
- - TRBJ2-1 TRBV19 CASSTQTYNEQFF TGTGCCAGTAGTACCCAGACTTACAATGAGCAGTTCTTC
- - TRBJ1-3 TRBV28 CASSTPWLGPSSGNTIYF TGTGCCAGCAGTACCCCGTGGTTGGGGCCCTCCTCTGGAAACACCATATATTTT
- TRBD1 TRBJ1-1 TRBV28 CASKEDRVGTEAFF TGTGCCAGCAAAGAGGACAGGGTTGGTACTGAAGCTTTCTTT
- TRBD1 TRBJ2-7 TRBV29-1 CSVGTGGINEQYF TGCAGCGTCGGGACAGGGGGGATAAACGAGCAGTACTTC
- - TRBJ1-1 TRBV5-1 CASRTADEAFF TGCGCCAGCAGGACAGCCGACGAAGCTTTCTTT
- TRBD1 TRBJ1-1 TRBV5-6 CASRTGGFTEAFF TGTGCCAGCAGGACAGGGGGCTTCACTGAAGCTTTCTTT
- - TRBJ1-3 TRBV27 CASSLLGAPGNTIYF TGTGCCAGCAGTTTGTTGGGGGCTCCTGGAAACACCATATATTTT
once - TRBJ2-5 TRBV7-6 CASSSGQGGTQYF TGTGCCAGCAGCTCCGGCCAGGGAGGGACCCAGTACTTC
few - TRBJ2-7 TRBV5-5 CASSLLRPSYEQYF TGTGCCAGCAGCTTACTACGTCCCTCCTACGAGCAGTACTTC
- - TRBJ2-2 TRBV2 CASKERGSGTGELFF TGTGCCAGCAAGGAGAGGGGGTCGGGGACCGGGGAGCTGTTTTTT
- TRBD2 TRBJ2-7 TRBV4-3 CASSRGLAGVYEQYF TGCGCCAGCAGCCGCGGACTAGCGGGAGTTTACGAGCAGTACTTC
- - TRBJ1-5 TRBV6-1 CASSLELGSSEPQHF TGTGCCAGCAGCCTTGAACTGGGCAGTAGTGAGCCCCAGCATTTT
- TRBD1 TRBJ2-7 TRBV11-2 CASSSLRGQDTYEQYF TGTGCCAGCAGCTCTTTGCGGGGACAGGACACCTACGAGCAGTACTTC
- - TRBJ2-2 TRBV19 CASRQGSWTGELFF TGTGCCAGTAGACAGGGTTCTTGGACCGGGGAGCTGTTTTTT
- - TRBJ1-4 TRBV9 CASSVEAGGEKLFF TGTGCCAGCAGCGTAGAAGCGGGCGGGGAAAAACTGTTTTTT
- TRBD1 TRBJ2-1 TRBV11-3 CASSLDRAPYNEQFF TGTGCCAGCAGCCTAGACAGGGCCCCCTACAATGAGCAGTTCTTC
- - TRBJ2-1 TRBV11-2 CASSLNRVEQFF TGTGCCAGCAGCCTGAACAGGGTTGAGCAGTTCTTC
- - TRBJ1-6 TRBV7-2 CASSLAPGGNSPLHF TGTGCCAGCAGCTTAGCTCCCGGGGGAAATTCACCCCTCCACTTT
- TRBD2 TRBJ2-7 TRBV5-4 CASSLSGLSGEQYF TGTGCCAGCAGCTTGTCGGGACTTAGCGGGGAGCAGTACTTC
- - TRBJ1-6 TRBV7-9 CASFTPDSLNSPLHF TGTGCCAGCTTCACTCCGGACAGCCTCAATTCACCCCTCCACTTT
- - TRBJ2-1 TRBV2 CASTPTDKYNEQFF TGTGCCAGCACCCCGACTGATAAGTACAATGAGCAGTTCTTC
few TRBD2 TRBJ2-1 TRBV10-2 CASSPDSGVEQFF TGCGCCAGCAGTCCCGATAGCGGGGTCGAGCAGTTCTTC
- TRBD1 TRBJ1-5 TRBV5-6 CASSPNRGGQPQHF TGTGCCAGCAGCCCGAACAGGGGGGGTCAGCCCCAGCATTTT
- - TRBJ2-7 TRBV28 CASTGGSSYEQYF TGTGCCAGCACAGGTGGGTCCTCCTACGAGCAGTACTTC
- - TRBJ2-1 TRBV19 CASSISGTYNEQFF TGTGCCAGTAGTATAAGCGGGACATACAATGAGCAGTTCTTC
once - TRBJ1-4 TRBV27 CASSLPGGEKLFF TGTGCCAGCAGTTTACCAGGTGGTGAAAAACTGTTTTTT
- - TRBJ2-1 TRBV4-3 CASSQETAYNEQFF TGCGCCAGCAGCCAAGAGACAGCCTACAATGAGCAGTTCTTC
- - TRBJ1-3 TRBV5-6 CASSLGGGTGNTIYF TGTGCCAGCAGCTTGGGCGGGGGCACTGGAAACACCATATATTTT
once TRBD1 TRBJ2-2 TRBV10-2 CASSDRGYTGELFF TGCGCCAGCAGTGACAGGGGGTACACCGGGGAGCTGTTTTTT
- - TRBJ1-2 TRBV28 CASTDTGRGGYTF TGTGCCAGCACGGACACAGGGAGGGGTGGCTACACCTTC
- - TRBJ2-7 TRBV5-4 CASSPDGSYEQYF TGTGCCAGCAGCCCTGACGGGTCCTACGAGCAGTACTTC
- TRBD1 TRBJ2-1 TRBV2 CASRATPGTVFNEQFF TGTGCCAGCAGAGCCACCCCCGGGACAGTCTTCAATGAGCAGTTCTTC
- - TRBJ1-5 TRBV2 CASSDRRGVLSTLVNQPQHF TGTGCCAGCTCCGACAGGAGAGGGGTCCTTTCTACCTTGGTAAATCAGCCCCAGCATTTT
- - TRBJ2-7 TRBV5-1 CASSLEGPGGYEQYF TGCGCCAGCAGCTTGGAGGGTCCCGGGGGCTACGAGCAGTACTTC
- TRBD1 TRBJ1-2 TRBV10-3 CAIRSQGSGYGYTF TGTGCCATCAGATCACAGGGGAGCGGCTATGGCTACACCTTC
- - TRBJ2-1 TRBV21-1 CASSKEAEIYNEQFF TGTGCCAGCAGCAAAGAGGCGGAGATCTACAATGAGCAGTTCTTC
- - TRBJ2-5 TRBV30 CAWTLEAGETQYF TGTGCCTGGACCCTAGAAGCGGGAGAGACCCAGTACTTC
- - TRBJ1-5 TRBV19 CASSISITVHRQPQHF TGTGCCAGTAGTATATCTATCACAGTTCATCGTCAGCCCCAGCATTTT
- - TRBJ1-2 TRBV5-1 CASRPDSTPTYVYGYTF TGCGCCAGCAGACCTGACAGTACCCCAACCTATGTCTATGGCTACACCTTC
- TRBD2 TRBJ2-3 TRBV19 CASSERGLDTQYF TGTGCCTCATCGGAGCGGGGTCTAGATACGCAGTATTTT
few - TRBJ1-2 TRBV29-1 CSVGGGDDGYTF TGCAGCGTTGGGGGAGGTGACGATGGCTACACCTTC
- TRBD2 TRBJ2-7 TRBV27 CASSLSGGWGEQYF TGTGCCAGCAGTTTGTCGGGAGGGTGGGGCGAGCAGTACTTC
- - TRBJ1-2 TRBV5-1 CASSLTGIYGYTF TGCGCCAGCAGCTTGACAGGAATCTATGGCTACACCTTC